Following are 23 T cell receptor beta chains from one sample sequenced in a study of T cell repertoires in cytomegalovirus infection. TCRdb used MiXCR to reprocess the reads, holding one entry per CDR3 protein. The data show around 450,000 distinct CDR3 sequences, with roughly a third seen just once and around 15% held by the top ten. The sample consisted of PBMCs. These receptors were taken from a human donor in good health (CMV status not recorded). Some clones in this sample may be carry-over from other donors' samples.

This sequence joins TRBV15 and TRBJ2-1; D is perhaps TRBD1 or TRBD2 (5 bases each). Trimming shortened V by 4 bases and J by 3 bases, and 10 bases separated the two germline ends. From germline, CDR1 is LNHNV and CDR2 YYDKDF (reference sequence). This CDR3 has 14 residues. CDR3 protein: CATSTRDRYNEQFF. The CDR3 DNA reads as TGTGCCACCAGCACCCGGGACCGCTACAATGAGCAGTTCTTC.

This clonotype was found a few times. The rearrangement joins TRBV7-2 to TRBJ1-6; D remains ambiguous. From germline, CDR1 is SGHTA and CDR2 FQGNSA. The CDR3 runs 14 residues. The V end lost 5 bases, the J end lost 7 bases, and 12 bases lay between the germline ends. In DNA, the CDR3 is TGTGCCAGCAGCCTGACAACACCAAATTCACCCCTCCACTTT. Translating gives CASSLTTPNSPLHF. Drawing the rest from reference TRBV7-2 and TRBJ1-6, the complete variable domain is GAGVSQSPSNKVTEKGKDVELRCDPISGHTALYWYRQSLGQGLEFLIYFQGNSAPDKSGLPSDRFSAERTGGSVSTLTIQRTQQEDSAVYLCASSLTTPNSPLHFGNGTRLTVT.

This clonotype was seen a few times. The J gene is TRBJ1-4, the V gene TRBV6-1; TRBD1 is a possible D gene (5 bases). Deletions cut 2 bases from V and 7 bases from J, with 11 bases between. Germline assignment: CDR1 MNHNS and CDR2 SASEGT. This CDR3 contains 14 residues. CDR3 nucleotides: TGTGCCAGCAGTGAAATTCTCCAGGGTGAAAAACTGTTTTTT. This encodes CASSEILQGEKLFF.

CDR3 in amino acids: CASSILQGATYNEQFF. DNA for the CDR3: TGTGCCAGTAGTATATTACAGGGGGCAACCTACAATGAGCAGTTCTTC. The V gene is TRBV19, the J gene TRBJ2-1, with TRBD1 matching over 9 bases. Germline V gives CDR1 LNHDA, CDR2 SQIVND (reference sequence). CDR3 length: 16 residues. The V gene end was trimmed by 2 bases and the J gene end by 2 bases; junction bases not matched to a gene: 4.

This clonotype turned up a few times. V and J are TRBV11-2 and TRBJ2-5, with D perhaps TRBD1 (6 bases). V dropped 3 bases and J dropped 2 bases, with 16 bases sitting between them. CDR1 and CDR2 (germline): SGHAT, FQNNGV. The CDR3 is 16 amino acids. CDR3 residues: CASSFGTGLLQETQYF. The CDR3 DNA follows: TGTGCCAGCAGCTTCGGTACAGGGCTCCTACAAGAGACCCAGTACTTC.

This sequence joins TRBV20-1 and TRBJ2-4; 9 bases align to TRBD2. The CDR3 consists of 15 residues. The V and J ends lost 3 bases and 8 bases, in that order; junction bases with no gene match: 11. From germline, CDR1 is DFQATT and CDR2 SNEGSKA (reference sequence). This CDR3 is CSASSGGTSWDIQYF. The CDR3 bases are TGCAGTGCTAGCAGCGGGGGGACATCCTGGGACATTCAGTACTTC.

This clonotype is judged medium-sized. V and J are TRBV7-2 and TRBJ2-3, with a weak D call TRBD2 (6 bases). Per the germline V gene, CDR1 is SGHTA and CDR2 is FQGNSA. Deletions cut 3 bases from V and 2 bases from J, with 9 bases between. The length of the CDR3 is 14 residues. Here the CDR3 DNA reads TGTGCCAGCAGCTTGGGACTTTCCACAGATACGCAGTATTTT. Translating gives CASSLGLSTDTQYF.

This clonotype was observed a handful of times. The chain carries TRBV2 and TRBJ2-7, with D perhaps TRBD2 (6 bases). Trimming pared 3 bases from V and 2 bases from J, leaving 8 bases between. The CDR3 sequence is 13 residues long. Germline-derived CDR1 and CDR2 are SNHLY and FYNNEI. Written as DNA, the CDR3 is TGTGCCAGCAGTGACGGAGGGGCCTACGAGCAGTACTTC. This codes for CASSDGGAYEQYF. The complete variable domain, with remaining parts taken from reference TRBV2 and TRBJ2-7, reads EPEVTQTPSHQVTQMGQEVILRCVPISNHLYFYWYRQILGQKVEFLVSFYNNEISEKSEIFDDQFSVERPDGSNFTLKIRSTKLEDSAMYFCASSDGGAYEQYFGPGTRLTVT.

J is TRBJ2-3 and V is TRBV2; TRBD2 might be the D (5 bases). V lost 7 bases, J lost 6 bases, and 11 bases lay in between. The length of the CDR3 is 12 residues. The V gene's germline CDR1 is SNHLY and CDR2 FYNNEI. The CDR3 nucleotides are TGTGCCAGCATTGAGGGTCGGGATACGCAGTATTTT. As protein: CASIEGRDTQYF.

This clonotype was picked up a small number of times. This chain connects TRBV20-1 to TRBJ1-1; no clear D. CDR3 length: 16 residues. The V gene's germline CDR1 is DFQATT and CDR2 SNEGSKA (reference sequence). Trimming stripped 0 bases from V and 0 bases from J, with 14 bases between. CDR3 in DNA: TGCAGTGCTAGAGATAAGGGTAGCGGCGTGAACACTGAAGCTTTCTTT. Protein: CSARDKGSGVNTEAFF.

This clonotype was counted ten times or more. The chain couples TRBV7-9 to TRBJ2-1; D possibly corresponds to TRBD2 (6 bases). Trimming cost V 1 base and J 4 bases, with 14 bases left between them. This CDR3 has 16 amino acids. Per germline, CDR1 SEHNR and CDR2 FQNEAQ (reference sequence). In DNA form, the CDR3 reads TGTGCCAGCAGCTTAGGTCCGCGGGGTTTGTACAATGAGCAGTTCTTC. It is translated as CASSLGPRGLYNEQFF.

The chain employs TRBV6-2 or TRBV6-3 and TRBJ2-7, with D possibly TRBD1 on 5 matching bases. CDR1 is MNHEY, CDR2 SVGEGT, per germline. This CDR3 is 13 amino acids long. V gave up 8 bases and J gave up 2 bases, with 13 bases separating them. The CDR3 DNA is TGTGCCAGCCACCGCTGGGGCCCCTACGAGCAGTACTTC. It is translated as CASHRWGPYEQYF.

Many counts were recorded for this clonotype. The chain combines TRBV7-9 with TRBJ2-7; no definite D call. This CDR3 region has 13 residues. V dropped 8 bases and J dropped 2 bases, with 13 bases sitting between them. Per the germline V gene, CDR1 is SEHNR and CDR2 is FQNEAQ (reference sequence). The CDR3 is CASRDPPTYEQYF. The CDR3, as DNA: TGTGCCAGCCGCGACCCCCCCACCTACGAGCAGTACTTC.

Details on this clonotype: Sequence at one end of the junction differs from germline and may be a read error. This rearrangement joins TRBV5-1 to TRBJ1-1; tentatively, D is TRBD1 (5 bases). Germline V gene lookup returns CDR1 SGHRS and CDR2 YFSETQ. The CDR3 runs to 14 residues. The CDR3 protein is CASRTDSVNTEVFF. The CDR3 coding sequence is TGCGCCAGCAGGACTGACAGCGTTAACACTGAAGTTTTCTTT.

This clonotype was seen a handful of times. The chain combines TRBV6-1 with TRBJ2-2; the D gene is possibly TRBD2 (6 bases). V was shortened by 5 bases and J by 4 bases, with 20 bases between the two germline ends. Looked up from germline, CDR1 is MNHNS and CDR2 is SASEGT. CDR3 length: 17 amino acids. Here the CDR3 reads CASSTTPGLFLTGELFF. Written as DNA, the CDR3 is TGTGCCAGCAGTACGACGCCGGGACTTTTTCTCACCGGGGAGCTGTTTTTT.

As for this clonotype: At one of its ends the junction is not consistent with the germline gene, which may arise from a read error. This chain links TRBV27 with TRBJ2-7, with no clear D. The CDR3 covers 14 residues. The germline V gene encodes CDR1 MNHEY and CDR2 SMNVEV (reference sequence). In nucleotides, the CDR3 is TGTGCCCGCAGTTTACGGCAGAACACCTACGAGCAGTACTTC. Translating it yields CARSLRQNTYEQYF.

The CDR3 bases are TGTGCCAGCAGCCTCCGATCGCTGGGGACCCAAGAGACCCAGTACTTC. The encoded protein is CASSLRSLGTQETQYF. The chain recombines TRBV7-6 with TRBJ2-5; the D call may be TRBD1 or TRBD2 (5 bases each). From germline, CDR1 is SGHVS and CDR2 FNYEAQ. This CDR3 contains 16 residues. Trimming took off 5 bases at V and 1 base at J, with 17 bases between the two ends.

This clonotype was seen a handful of times. The CDR3: CASSDTIRLRHLNTEAFF. The CDR3 DNA reads as TGTGCCAGCAGTGATACCATACGGCTTCGGCATCTGAACACTGAAGCTTTCTTT. The chain employs TRBV2 and TRBJ1-1; no firm D call. The CDR3 sequence is 18 residues long. The germline gives CDR1 SNHLY, CDR2 FYNNEI. V was shortened by 3 bases and J by 0 bases, with 20 bases between the two germline ends.

This chain joins TRBV5-5 and TRBJ1-3, with TRBD1 identical over 10 bases. Germline CDR1 SGHKS, CDR2 YYEKEE (reference sequence). The CDR3 is 16 amino acids. Trimming cost V 2 bases and J 2 bases; bases outside gene matches: 4. The CDR3, as DNA: TGTGCCAGCAGCTTACCAGACAGGGGGCCTGGAAACACCATATATTTT. Its protein product is CASSLPDRGPGNTIYF.

The sample holds a few counts of this clonotype. The J gene is TRBJ1-5, the V gene TRBV12-3 or TRBV12-4; D remains unclear. The V end lost 6 bases, the J end lost 3 bases, and 6 bases lay between the germline ends. The CDR3 is made up of 12 amino acids. The DNA for the CDR3 is TGTGCCAGCAGCGACAACAATCAGCCCCAGCATTTT. This translates into CASSDNNQPQHF.

A note on this clonotype: A read error may explain this, as a much larger clone is one base away. The CDR3 sequence: CASSLGRYNEQLF. DNA of the CDR3: TGTGCCAGCAGCTTAGGCAGGTACAATGAGCAGTTGTTC. This chain joins TRBV7-2 and TRBJ2-1; D gene uncertain. CDR3 length: 13 amino acids. Per the germline V gene, CDR1 is SGHTA and CDR2 is FQGNSA.

This clonotype has more than one count but fewer than ten. This chain joins TRBV6-6 and TRBJ1-2; D ambiguous. This CDR3 contains 16 residues. V lost 8 bases and J 0 bases, leaving 19 bases between the germline ends. In germline, CDR1 is MNHNY, CDR2 SVGAGI (reference sequence). CDR3 loop: CASDGSVGRTNYGYTF. The CDR3 nucleotides are TGTGCCAGCGACGGTTCGGTTGGACGGACTAACTATGGCTACACCTTC.

The rearrangement links TRBV5-3 to TRBJ1-6, with a tentative D call TRBD1 (5 bases). TRBV5-3 is an ORF for which the function is uncertain. CDR3 length: 15 amino acids. V lost 8 bases and J lost 7, with 19 bases in between. Here the CDR3 reads CASSRGTDGNSPLHF. The CDR3 DNA reads TGTGCCAGCAGTCGCGGGACCGACGGCAATTCACCCCTCCACTTT.